Presented here are 18 T cell receptor beta chains from one specimen sequenced in a study of T-cell reconstitution after alpha-beta-depleted transplantation in children. Unique molecular identifiers were built into the TCRbeta library. Using its own MiXCR run on the PCR reads, TCRdb lists one record per CDR3 protein. The sample lists hundreds of thousands of distinct CDR3 sequences, about 17% occurring once. The material sequenced was PBMCs from the stem cell graft donor, taken from the stem cell graft. Receptors originate from a human donor who donated a stem cell graft to a child with acute lymphoblastic leukemia.

In this sample, this clonotype turned up a few times. The chain links TRBV20-1 to TRBJ1-1, with D tentatively TRBD1 (5 bases). Germline V gives CDR1 DFQATT, CDR2 SNEGSKA (reference sequence). V lost 0 bases and J 6 bases, leaving 17 bases between the germline ends. CDR3 length: 15 amino acids. In nucleotides, the CDR3 is TGCAGTGCTAGAGACCGGGGCTGGGATTGGGCTGAAGCTTTCTTT. This translates into CSARDRGWDWAEAFF.

The V and J genes are TRBV4-1 and TRBJ2-1; D ambiguous. The CDR3 loop spans 15 amino acids. V was trimmed by 0 bases and J by 6 bases, leaving 12 bases between them. The germline CDR1 and CDR2 sequences are MGHRA and YSYEKL. CDR3 in amino acids: CASSQDELVRNEQFF. Here the CDR3 DNA reads TGCGCCAGCAGCCAAGACGAGCTAGTTCGCAATGAGCAGTTCTTC.

The chain carries TRBV7-6 and TRBJ1-4; TRBD1 is a possible D gene (5 bases). Germline CDR1 and CDR2: SGHVS and FNYEAQ. Trimming took off 1 base at V and 8 bases at J, with 17 bases between the two ends. The CDR3 loop spans 16 amino acids. In DNA, the CDR3 is TGTGCCAGCAGCTTAGGCCCTGAGGGGAAGGGGGAAAAACTGTTTTTT. This encodes CASSLGPEGKGEKLFF.

This clonotype was found a few times. This rearrangement joins TRBV9 to TRBJ2-1; 9 bases are a match to TRBD2. The CDR3 has 18 amino acids. J lost 7 bases, V lost 0 bases, and 14 bases had no gene match. The germline V gene has CDR1 SGDLS and CDR2 YYNGEE. CDR3 in DNA: TGTGCCAGCAGCGTAGAGGGGGTAGCTAGCGGGGTATGGAATGAGCAGTTCTTC. It is translated as CASSVEGVASGVWNEQFF.

The chain couples TRBV6-1 to TRBJ2-5; the D gene is possibly TRBD1 (5 bases). This CDR3 spans 14 amino acids. Per germline, CDR1 MNHNS and CDR2 SASEGT. Trimming cost V 4 bases and J 1 base, with 10 bases left between them. The CDR3 loop reads CASSGQPIQETQYF. The CDR3 DNA reads as TGTGCCAGCAGTGGACAGCCGATCCAAGAGACCCAGTACTTC.

The chain couples TRBV20-1 to TRBJ2-1, with a possible D match to TRBD2 (6 bases). Germline CDR1 and CDR2: DFQATT and SNEGSKA (reference sequence). This CDR3 spans 15 amino acids. Trimming shortened V by 0 bases and J by 8 bases, and 17 bases separated the two germline ends. The CDR3 protein is CSARDRGYGGYEQFF. The DNA of the CDR3 is TGCAGTGCTAGAGATCGAGGATACGGGGGATATGAGCAGTTCTTC.

This chain links TRBV28 with TRBJ2-3; the match to TRBD1 covers 8 bases. This CDR3 has 15 residues. CDR1 is MDHEN and CDR2 is SYDVKM in the germline V gene. V shed 5 bases and J 5 bases; nucleotides not matched to a gene: 9. For the CDR3, the DNA is TGTGCCAGCAGTGACAGGGGATTGGCACAAGATACGCAGTATTTT. It codes for CASSDRGLAQDTQYF.

The V and J genes are TRBV30 and TRBJ1-1; D not certain. This CDR3 spans 13 amino acids. Germline-derived CDR1 and CDR2 are GTSNPN and SVGIG (reference sequence). Trimming removed 3 bases from V and 1 base from J, with 9 bases in between. CDR3 sequence reads: CAWRTGPNTEAFF. The CDR3 nucleotides are TGTGCCTGGAGAACCGGTCCGAACACTGAAGCTTTCTTT. The entire variable domain, with the rest obtained from reference TRBV30 and TRBJ1-1, is as follows: SQTIHQWPATLVQPVGSPLSLECTVEGTSNPNLYWYRQAAGRGLQLLFYSVGIGQISSEVPQNLSASRPQDRQFILSSKKLLLSDSGFYLCAWRTGPNTEAFFGQGTRLTVV.

This chain joins TRBV20-1 and TRBJ2-1; 10 positions match TRBD1. The CDR3 loop spans 14 amino acids. J was trimmed by 6 bases and V by 4 bases; bases with no gene match: 6. The germline CDR1 and CDR2 sequences are DFQATT and SNEGSKA (reference sequence). The CDR3 DNA sequence: TGCAGTGCTAACCGGGACAGGGGTTTCAATGAGCAGTTCTTC. It yields the protein CSANRDRGFNEQFF.

The chain joins TRBV9 to TRBJ2-7, with D perhaps assigned TRBD1 or TRBD2 (5 bases each). CDR1 SGDLS and CDR2 YYNGEE come from the germline V gene. Between the trimmed V and J ends, which lost 3 bases and 2 bases, there was a span of 12 bases. The CDR3 sequence is 14 residues long. The CDR3 DNA is TGTGCCAGCAGCGCACGACCGGGACCCTACGAGCAGTACTTC. Amino acid sequence: CASSARPGPYEQYF.

The V and J genes are TRBV7-8 and TRBJ1-4; TRBD1 aligns across 7 bases. Trimming at V came to 5 bases and at J to 5 bases, leaving 8 bases not matched to a gene. Germline loops: CDR1 SGHVS, CDR2 FQNEAQ. The CDR3 sequence is 15 residues long. CDR3 in amino acids: CASSDHRGENEKLFF. The DNA for the CDR3 is TGTGCCAGCAGCGACCACAGGGGCGAGAATGAAAAACTGTTTTTT.

Only a few counts were recorded for this clonotype. V is TRBV6-1 and J is TRBJ2-3, with 7 bases that match TRBD1. Trimming cost V 4 bases and J 3 bases; bases outside gene matches: 1. Germline V lookup: CDR1 MNHNS, CDR2 SASEGT. The CDR3 totals 13 residues. CDR3: CASSVQGTDTQYF. CDR3 nucleotides: TGTGCCAGCAGTGTACAGGGGACAGATACGCAGTATTTT.

This clonotype was detected only a few times. In nucleotides, the CDR3 is TGCAGCGTTGGTCGCGGACTAGTAACAGATACGCAGTATTTT. It is translated as CSVGRGLVTDTQYF. This chain joins TRBV29-1 and TRBJ2-3; 7 bases line up with TRBD2. There are 14 residues in the CDR3. CDR1 and CDR2 (germline): SQVTM, ANQGSEA. V dropped 4 bases and J dropped 3; count of bases not matched to a gene: 7.

This clonotype has a handful of counts. The chain recombines TRBV19 with TRBJ2-1; 7 nucleotides line up with TRBD2. Germline CDR1 is LNHDA and CDR2 is SQIVND (reference sequence). CDR3 size: 15 residues. J gave up 8 bases and V 4 bases, and 11 bases lay outside the gene matches. This chain's CDR3 is CASSTGLGVGDEQFF. The CDR3 DNA is TGTGCCAGTAGTACAGGACTAGGGGTCGGCGATGAGCAGTTCTTC.

The genes are TRBV29-1 and TRBJ1-1, with unresolved D. CDR3 length: 13 residues. Germline lookup yields CDR1 SQVTM and CDR2 ANQGSEA. V gave up 3 bases and J gave up 0 bases, with 8 bases separating them. In DNA, the CDR3 is TGCAGCGTTGAGCAGGATTTGAACACTGAAGCTTTCTTT. Its protein is CSVEQDLNTEAFF. Full variable domain (missing parts from reference TRBV29-1 and TRBJ1-1): SAVISQKPSRDICQRGTSLTIQCQVDSQVTMMFWYRQQPGQSLTLIATANQGSEATYESGFVIDKFPISRPNLTFSTLTVSNMSPEDSSIYLCSVEQDLNTEAFFGQGTRLTVV.

This clonotype was seen a few times. The genes are TRBV3-1 and TRBJ2-7; perhaps TRBD1 as D (6 bases). Trimming cost V 3 bases and J 3 bases, with 12 bases left between them. Germline V gene lookup returns CDR1 LGHDT and CDR2 YNNKEL (reference sequence). CDR3 length: 14 amino acids. As DNA, the CDR3 is TGTGCCAGCAGCCACCTGGGGGCAGGCTACGAGCAGTACTTC. Its protein product is CASSHLGAGYEQYF.

The V call is TRBV4-2, the J call TRBJ1-2, with a weak D call TRBD1 (5 bases). CDR3 length: 18 amino acids. CDR1 is LGHNA and CDR2 is YNFKEQ in the germline V gene. The V end was cut by 4 bases, the J end by 0 bases, with 21 bases between. The CDR3 here is CASSRPLRRGSSNYGYTF. CDR3 coding DNA: TGTGCCAGCAGCCGACCTTTAAGGAGGGGATCCTCTAACTATGGCTACACCTTC.

This clonotype has just a few counts. V gene TRBV9 combines with J gene TRBJ2-7; either TRBD1 or TRBD2 may supply D (5 bases each). CDR1 and CDR2 from the germline V gene are SGDLS and YYNGEE. The CDR3 covers 13 residues. The V end lost 1 base, the J end lost 8 bases, and 13 bases lay between the germline ends. The CDR3 region is CASSVLGVEQQYF. DNA of the CDR3: TGTGCCAGCAGCGTATTGGGGGTAGAACAGCAGTACTTC.